The clone carrying this T cell receptor beta chain turned up a few times. Its matching antigen is unknown. The germline gives CDR1 SGHAT, CDR2 FQNNGV. The V and J ends lost 0 bases and 0 bases respectively, with 12 bases between them. CDR3 length: 17 amino acids. TCRdb's table, derived via immunoSEQ multiplex PCR, lists solely in-frame clones and lacks some. The sample has 100,000 to 150,000 clones, about nine tenths seen once. This sample was taken from a study of T cell responses to AZD1222 COVID-19 vaccine. Study-level points and caveats: Targeting of unmutated variant regions was reportedly seen in nearly half of spike-specific TCRs. Regions 160-218 and 743-854 held dominance among vaccine-associated CD4 TCRs, which spanned spike. In all cases, repertoires were sampled only after the peak T cell response. A mostly white British donor set with more females was recruited, and clonal diversity was possibly underestimated.

Here the sequenced sample was peripheral blood, taken 28 days after the second AZD1222 dose. The clonotype was recovered from an adult who received the AZD1222 COVID-19 vaccine. This chain uses TRBV11-2 with TRBJ1-3, with D unclear. CDR3 nucleotides: TGTGCCAGCAGCTTAGAGCTCTACAGCCGCTCTGGAAACACCATATATTTT. Its translation: CASSLELYSRSGNTIYF. The full variable domain, rest sourced from reference TRBV11-2 and TRBJ1-3, is EAGVAQSPRYKIIEKRQSVAFWCNPISGHATLYWYQQILGQGPKLLIQFQNNGVVDDSQLPKDRFSAERLKGVDSTLKIQPAKLEDSAVYLCASSLELYSRSGNTIYFGEGSWLTVV.